The rows below give T cell receptor beta chains drawn from one sample of a study of blood T cell repertoires in COVID-19. Measured with immunoSEQ multiplex PCR; TCRdb has only the in-frame clones, and not every one. The table records over 95,000 clones, 65% to 85% of them present only once. The sequencing sample was made of peripheral blood. These receptors came from a man aged 45 to 65 with acute or convalescent COVID-19. Each CDR3 is given with its conserved first and last residue. A D gene is named only where the DNA matches it firmly. Rows may omit the clone size; those that give it use once, few, many or a size class.

CDR3 DNA: TGTGCCAGCAATTCAGGAGGGAACAGCAATCAGCCCCAGCATTTT
CDR3 protein: CASNSGGNSNQPQHF
D gene: .
clone size: .
V gene: TRBV9
J gene: TRBJ1-5

CDR3 DNA: TGTGCCAGCAGTTTATGGGGGACACCTATGAACACTGAAGCTTTCTTT
CDR3 protein: CASSLWGTPMNTEAFF
D gene: .
clone size: .
V gene: TRBV28
J gene: TRBJ1-1

CDR3 DNA: TGTGCCAGTAGAACAGGTTTTCGGACCGGGGAGCTGTTTTTT
CDR3 protein: CASRTGFRTGELFF
D gene: .
clone size: .
V gene: TRBV19
J gene: TRBJ2-2

CDR3 DNA: TGTGCCAGCAGCCCCAGGACAGGGTTGTTGGGCTACACCTTC
CDR3 protein: CASSPRTGLLGYTF
D gene: TRBD1
clone size: .
V gene: TRBV2
J gene: TRBJ1-2

CDR3 DNA: TGTGCCAGCAGCTTAGGGACAGGGGCCCATGAGCAGTTCTTC
CDR3 protein: CASSLGTGAHEQFF
D gene: TRBD1
clone size: .
V gene: TRBV7-3
J gene: TRBJ2-1

CDR3 DNA: TGTGCCAGCTCAAGGGGCAGGAATGAAAAACTGTTTTTT
CDR3 protein: CASSRGRNEKLFF
D gene: .
clone size: .
V gene: TRBV18
J gene: TRBJ1-4

CDR3 DNA: TGTGCCAGCGGGGACACGACAGGGGGGATTGCTACTGAAGCTTTCTTT
CDR3 protein: CASGDTTGGIATEAFF
D gene: TRBD1
clone size: .
V gene: TRBV6-6
J gene: TRBJ1-1

CDR3 DNA: TGTGCCAGTAGCTCGACAGGGGTTAATGAAAAACTGTTTTTT
CDR3 protein: CASSSTGVNEKLFF
D gene: TRBD1
clone size: .
V gene: TRBV19
J gene: TRBJ1-4

CDR3 DNA: TGCGCCAGCAGTACCGGGACAGGGTTTGACACCGGGGAGCTGTTTTTT
CDR3 protein: CASSTGTGFDTGELFF
D gene: TRBD1
clone size: .
V gene: TRBV5-1
J gene: TRBJ2-2

CDR3 DNA: TGTGCCAGCAGTTACTCACGGGGAATAAATGAAAAACTGTTTTTT
CDR3 protein: CASSYSRGINEKLFF
D gene: .
clone size: .
V gene: TRBV6-6
J gene: TRBJ1-4

CDR3 DNA: TGTGCCAGCAGCTCTATTTCGGGTTCCTCTGGAAACACCATATATTTT
CDR3 protein: CASSSISGSSGNTIYF
D gene: .
clone size: .
V gene: TRBV11-2
J gene: TRBJ1-3

CDR3 DNA: TGTGCCAGCAGTTTATGGCGCGGGGGTACAGATACGCAGTATTTT
CDR3 protein: CASSLWRGGTDTQYF
D gene: TRBD2
clone size: .
V gene: TRBV28
J gene: TRBJ2-3

CDR3 DNA: TGTGCCAGCACCGCGACAGGGCCCTATGGCTACACCTTC
CDR3 protein: CASTATGPYGYTF
D gene: TRBD1
clone size: .
V gene: TRBV28
J gene: TRBJ1-2

CDR3 DNA: TGTGCCAGCAGCGTAGGCTCTCTGGGCAGGGGGAGCACCGGGGAGCTGTTTTTT
CDR3 protein: CASSVGSLGRGSTGELFF
D gene: TRBD1
clone size: .
V gene: TRBV9
J gene: TRBJ2-2

CDR3 DNA: TGTGCCACCAGTGACCGGGACACTCTCTGGGGGGCTTTCTTT
CDR3 protein: CATSDRDTLWGAFF
D gene: .
clone size: .
V gene: TRBV24-1
J gene: TRBJ1-1

CDR3 DNA: TGTGCCACCAGCTGGGGACAGGGGATGGCCGGGGAGCTGTTTTTT
CDR3 protein: CATSWGQGMAGELFF
D gene: TRBD1
clone size: once
V gene: TRBV15
J gene: TRBJ2-2

CDR3 DNA: TGTGCCAGCAGCCCTGCCGGGACTAGGGCAGATACGCAGTATTTT
CDR3 protein: CASSPAGTRADTQYF
D gene: TRBD2
clone size: .
V gene: TRBV3-1/TRBV3-2
J gene: TRBJ2-3

CDR3 DNA: TGTGCCATCAGTGAGTCGGGTTCGTTTGAGGAAGATACGCAGTATTTT
CDR3 protein: CAISESGSFEEDTQYF
D gene: .
clone size: .
V gene: TRBV10-3
J gene: TRBJ2-3

CDR3 DNA: TGTGCCAGCAGGAGAGAACCGGGACAGGGGGACGGTGGCTACACCTTC
CDR3 protein: CASRREPGQGDGGYTF
D gene: TRBD1
clone size: .
V gene: TRBV5-4
J gene: TRBJ1-2

CDR3 DNA: TGTGCCACCAGTGATTTCCCCCGCGAGAACACCGGGGAGCTGTTTTTT
CDR3 protein: CATSDFPRENTGELFF
D gene: .
clone size: .
V gene: TRBV24-1
J gene: TRBJ2-2

CDR3 DNA: TGTGCCAGCAAAGTAGTGGAGACTGAAGCTTTCTTT
CDR3 protein: CASKVVETEAFF
D gene: .
clone size: .
V gene: TRBV2
J gene: TRBJ1-1

CDR3 DNA: TGTGCCAGTAGCGCAACTAGCAGGTCCTACAATGAGCAGTTCTTC
CDR3 protein: CASSATSRSYNEQFF
D gene: .
clone size: .
V gene: TRBV19
J gene: TRBJ2-1